Listed below are T cell receptor beta chains from one sample, sequenced in a study of blood T cell repertoires in COVID-19. Sequenced by immunoSEQ multiplex PCR; TCRdb stores in-frame clones only, minus some. Of tens of thousands of clones listed, 70% to 85% were seen once; the top ten hold roughly 4%. Sequencing was carried out using peripheral blood. Every receptor here comes from a woman aged 55-75 years with acute or convalescent COVID-19. The CDR3 runs from the conserved cysteine through the conserved F or W. D genes are given only for firm matches. Only some rows state a clone size, as once, few, many or a class for expanded clones.

clone_size: .; j_call: TRBJ1-1; d_call: .; v_call: TRBV10-1; cdr3_nt: TGCGCCAGCAGTCGTCGAGCCGGCACTGAAGCTTTCTTT; cdr3_aa: CASSRRAGTEAFF
clone_size: .; j_call: TRBJ1-1; d_call: .; v_call: TRBV19; cdr3_nt: TGTGCCAGTAGTGCCCAAAGTACAGGAGCCGAGCAAGCTTTCTTT; cdr3_aa: CASSAQSTGAEQAFF
clone_size: .; j_call: TRBJ2-5; d_call: TRBD1; v_call: TRBV5-6; cdr3_nt: TGTGCCAGCAGCTCCTCGACGGGACAGGGGGCTGCGGAGACCCAGTACTTC; cdr3_aa: CASSSSTGQGAAETQYF
clone_size: .; j_call: TRBJ1-3; d_call: .; v_call: TRBV10-1; cdr3_nt: TGCGCCAGCAGTGATGGGACAACGGTCTTTGGAAACACCATATATTTT; cdr3_aa: CASSDGTTVFGNTIYF
clone_size: .; j_call: TRBJ2-2; d_call: .; v_call: TRBV9; cdr3_nt: TGTGCCAGCAGCGTGCAGGGGTCTAGCACCGGGGAGCTGTTTTTT; cdr3_aa: CASSVQGSSTGELFF
clone_size: .; j_call: TRBJ1-5; d_call: .; v_call: TRBV18; cdr3_nt: TGTGCCAGCTCACCGGATCTACGGCGTAGGGGTGCGGGCAATCAGCCCCAGCATTTT; cdr3_aa: CASSPDLRRRGAGNQPQHF
clone_size: .; j_call: TRBJ1-1; d_call: .; v_call: TRBV2; cdr3_nt: TGTGCCAGCATTCGAGGAGGAGGGGCGAACACTGAAGCTTTCTTT; cdr3_aa: CASIRGGGANTEAFF
clone_size: .; j_call: TRBJ2-7; d_call: .; v_call: TRBV7-3; cdr3_nt: TGTGCCAGCAGCCCGGCAGGGATGACCTACGAGCAGTACTTC; cdr3_aa: CASSPAGMTYEQYF
clone_size: .; j_call: TRBJ1-6; d_call: TRBD1; v_call: TRBV28; cdr3_nt: TGTGCCTCTTCAAATTTTAGATACAGGGGGCGGCGATCACCCCTCCACTTT; cdr3_aa: CASSNFRYRGRRSPLHF
clone_size: once; j_call: TRBJ1-2; d_call: TRBD1; v_call: TRBV5-4; cdr3_nt: TGTGCCAGCAGCAGGACAGGGTACCGGGATGGCTACACCTTC; cdr3_aa: CASSRTGYRDGYTF
clone_size: .; j_call: TRBJ1-1; d_call: TRBD1; v_call: TRBV3-1/TRBV3-2; cdr3_nt: TGTGCCAGCAGTGGGACAGGGGCCTACACTGAAGCTTTCTTT; cdr3_aa: CASSGTGAYTEAFF
clone_size: .; j_call: TRBJ2-7; d_call: .; v_call: TRBV11-3; cdr3_nt: TGTGCCAGCAGCTTTACCGGGACTGGCCCCTACGAGCAGTACTTC; cdr3_aa: CASSFTGTGPYEQYF
clone_size: .; j_call: TRBJ2-4; d_call: .; v_call: TRBV19; cdr3_nt: TGTGCCAGTAGTCTCAAAAACATTCAGTACTTC; cdr3_aa: CASSLKNIQYF
clone_size: .; j_call: TRBJ2-7; d_call: .; v_call: TRBV6-2/TRBV6-3; cdr3_nt: TGTGCCAGCAGTCCCTCCAGACAGGTCTACGAGCAGTACTTC; cdr3_aa: CASSPSRQVYEQYF
clone_size: .; j_call: TRBJ1-2; d_call: .; v_call: TRBV2; cdr3_nt: TGTGCCAGCAGTGAATTTTCCCGGACAGACTATGGCTACACCTTC; cdr3_aa: CASSEFSRTDYGYTF
clone_size: .; j_call: TRBJ2-5; d_call: TRBD2; v_call: TRBV2; cdr3_nt: TGTGCCAGCAGTGAAGGGGGTTTGAGGCTAGCGGGAGTTAAACAAGAGACCCAGTACTTC; cdr3_aa: CASSEGGLRLAGVKQETQYF
clone_size: .; j_call: TRBJ2-4; d_call: TRBD1; v_call: TRBV7-3; cdr3_nt: TGTGCCAGCAGCTTAGGGACAGGGTCAAACATTCAGTACTTC; cdr3_aa: CASSLGTGSNIQYF
clone_size: once; j_call: TRBJ2-2; d_call: .; v_call: TRBV29-1; cdr3_nt: TGCAGCGTCGACATAACGAACACCGGGGAGCTGTTTTTT; cdr3_aa: CSVDITNTGELFF
clone_size: .; j_call: TRBJ2-3; d_call: TRBD2; v_call: TRBV3-1/TRBV3-2; cdr3_nt: TGTGCCAGCAGCCAAAAGTCCCCAGCTGGTGGGGGGACTAGCGGATTAGATACGCAGTATTTT; cdr3_aa: CASSQKSPAGGGTSGLDTQYF
clone_size: .; j_call: TRBJ1-5; d_call: .; v_call: TRBV19; cdr3_nt: TGTGCCAGTACCAACGGGGGACAGCCCCAGCATTTT; cdr3_aa: CASTNGGQPQHF